The sequence of this T cell receptor beta chain was determined in a study of blood T cell repertoires in COVID-19. At the level of the study: Italy, Spain and the United States were the sources of the convalescent and acute COVID-19 samples. PBMCs, B-cell-depleted T cells, or T cells provided the cDNA or gDNA that made up the material.

V was clipped by 0 bases and J by 0 bases; unmatched bases: 3. The CDR3 has 16 amino acids. Germline V lookup: CDR1 MNHEY, CDR2 SVGAGI. Repertoires were generated with immunoSEQ multiplex PCR, while TCRdb's copy carries only in-frame clones and drops some. The repertoire holds roughly 230,000 clones, roughly 88% seen once, with 25% to 35% in the top ten. The sample holds one count of this clone. The V call is TRBV6-5, the J call TRBJ2-7, with 9 positions matching TRBD2. Sequencing input: peripheral blood. The TCR comes from a man aged 35-49 years with acute or convalescent COVID-19. In DNA form, the CDR3 reads TGTGCCAGCAGTTACTCGGGCGGGAGGGCCTCCTACGAGCAGTACTTC. Amino acid sequence: CASSYSGGRASYEQYF.